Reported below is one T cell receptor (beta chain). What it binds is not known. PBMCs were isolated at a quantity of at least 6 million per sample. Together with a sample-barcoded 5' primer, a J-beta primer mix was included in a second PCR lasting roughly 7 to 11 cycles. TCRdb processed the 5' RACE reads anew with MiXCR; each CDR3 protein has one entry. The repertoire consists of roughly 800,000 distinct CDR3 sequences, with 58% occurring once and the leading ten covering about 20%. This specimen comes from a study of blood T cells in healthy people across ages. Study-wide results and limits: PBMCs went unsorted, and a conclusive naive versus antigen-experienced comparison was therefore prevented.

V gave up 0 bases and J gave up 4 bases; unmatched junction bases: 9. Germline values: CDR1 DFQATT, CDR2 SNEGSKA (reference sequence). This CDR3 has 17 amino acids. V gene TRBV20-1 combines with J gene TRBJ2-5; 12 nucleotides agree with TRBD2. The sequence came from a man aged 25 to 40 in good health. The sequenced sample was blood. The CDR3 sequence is CSARDDQTSGRSETQYF. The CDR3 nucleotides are TGCAGTGCTAGAGACGACCAGACTAGCGGGAGATCAGAGACCCAGTACTTC.